These T cell receptor beta chains were read from a single sample in a study of Ad26.COV2.S vaccination and SARS-CoV-2 variants. Data came from immunoSEQ multiplex PCR; TCRdb stores just in-frame clones and leaves some out. The sample lists about 180,000 clones; approximately 90% were seen once. This sample comprised peripheral blood, obtained after recovery from COVID-19. The receptors here all came from a human donor who had recovered from COVID-19. Both conserved end residues are part of each CDR3.

V gene,J gene,CDR3 protein
TRBV11-2,TRBJ2-1,CASSLDLRVVTHEQFF
TRBV18,TRBJ1-4,CASSPMGKGATNEKLFF
TRBV19,TRBJ2-7,CASSMGDRAYEQYF
TRBV5-1,TRBJ1-3,CASSGTGTASSGNTIYF
TRBV2,TRBJ1-1,CASSSTGYMNTEAFF
TRBV5-1,TRBJ2-7,CASSREGQSYEQYF
TRBV9,TRBJ1-3,CASSGRTGVSGNTIYF
TRBV21-1,TRBJ1-2,CASRDRGYGYTF
TRBV7-2,TRBJ2-1,CASSLIALHNEQFF
TRBV3-1/TRBV3-2,TRBJ2-1,CASSQIRNEQFF
TRBV6-5,TRBJ1-2,CASSRDRAYGYTF
TRBV10-3,TRBJ2-3,CGGADSITDTQYF
TRBV18,TRBJ1-1,CASSPPGGTEAFF
TRBV21-1,TRBJ1-5,CASRQGIVADSNQPQHF
TRBV6-5,TRBJ2-1,CASSLNSYNEQFF
TRBV2,TRBJ1-2,CASIQGRNYGYTF
TRBV29-1,TRBJ1-2,CSVSSDGGDYGYTF
TRBV3-1/TRBV3-2,TRBJ2-5,CASSPGPQETQYF
TRBV5-1,TRBJ1-2,CASSLQGGGYTF
TRBV11-2,TRBJ1-4,CASSLGDGPNEKLFF
TRBV23-1,TRBJ2-7,CASIPPLDPDYEQYF
TRBV5-1,TRBJ2-1,CASSSPRGLAGDHNEQFF
TRBV6-5,TRBJ1-6,CASTGGSSYNSPLHF
TRBV4-2,TRBJ2-3,CASSPRNSRTSDTDTQYF
TRBV12-3/TRBV12-4,TRBJ2-7,CASSPAVNEQYF
TRBV3-1/TRBV3-2,TRBJ2-3,CASSSRVNTDTQYF
TRBV5-4,TRBJ1-2,CASSLTANYGYTF
TRBV6-5,TRBJ1-1,CASSDRGPLNAFF
TRBV5-4,TRBJ2-3,CASIPGGGRSPDTQYF
TRBV24-1,TRBJ2-3,CATSGHADTQYF
TRBV6-5,TRBJ2-3,CASSHRQTSTDTQYF
TRBV30,TRBJ1-3,CAWSTTGGGNTIYF
TRBV2,TRBJ2-7,CASSRRGQVAYEQYF
TRBV12-3/TRBV12-4,TRBJ2-1,CASISRGEQFF
TRBV5-1,TRBJ2-7,CASREGEGTYEQYF
TRBV5-4,TRBJ2-3,CASSSGLAAVRSITNTQYF
TRBV23-1,TRBJ2-1,CASSQLGSLRANEQFF
TRBV6-5,TRBJ2-7,CAARDHYEQYF
TRBV7-9,TRBJ2-7,CASSLSGYEQYF
TRBV5-4,TRBJ2-3,CASSLWTSGETDTQYF
TRBV28,TRBJ1-2,CASSLSPSFYDGYTF
TRBV7-9,TRBJ2-7,CASSLSGGYEQYF
TRBV4-1,TRBJ1-1,CASSQEGRKNTEAFF
TRBV3-1/TRBV3-2,TRBJ1-3,CASSQGLGNSGNTIYF
TRBV29-1,TRBJ1-2,CSVGQNYGYTF
TRBV6-6,TRBJ1-1,CASSYSRQLSEAFF
TRBV29-1,TRBJ2-2,CSVERWGSGRSGELFF